Shown below are 32 T cell receptor beta chains from a single sample sequenced in a study of blood T cell repertoires in COVID-19 (dated by TCRdb to about 2020). The method was the immunoSEQ multiplex PCR assay. The immuneACCESS repertoire file appears here via TCRdb, limited to in-frame rearrangements. These files lack a portion of the clones; in checked studies, under half of the deficit traces to unresolved V genes, and the cause of the others is not known. The sample includes a few hundred thousand clones, with more than 70% observed a single time. The ten largest clones represent 15% to 20% of the sample. Sequencing was performed on peripheral blood. Receptors originate from a man over 45 with COVID-19, enrolled during active disease.

V is TRBV9 and J is TRBJ2-1; a weak D match, TRBD2 (5 bases). Trimming took off 0 bases at V and 0 bases at J, with 7 bases between the two ends. Germline V gene lookup returns CDR1 SGDLS and CDR2 YYNGEE. This CDR3 is 15 amino acids long. The CDR3 DNA sequence: TGTGCCAGCAGCGTAGCAGCGGTCTCCTACAATGAGCAGTTCTTC. It specifies CASSVAAVSYNEQFF.

The rearrangement links TRBV27 to TRBJ2-2; D unclear. The CDR3 contains 13 residues. CDR1 and CDR2 from the germline V gene are MNHEY and SMNVEV (reference sequence). V lost 2 bases and J lost 6, with 7 bases in between. CDR3 in amino acids: CASSLIPAGELFF. CDR3 DNA: TGTGCCAGCAGTTTAATTCCGGCCGGGGAGCTGTTTTTT.

The V call is TRBV12-3 or TRBV12-4, the J call TRBJ1-1; no definite D call. The CDR3 loop spans 13 amino acids. Trimming took off 4 bases at V and 7 bases at J, with 13 bases between the two ends. The CDR3 sequence is CASSSPLASEAFF. In DNA, the CDR3 is TGTGCCAGCAGTTCCCCCCTCGCGAGTGAAGCTTTCTTT.

The chain employs TRBV6-2 or TRBV6-3 and TRBJ2-5, with TRBD2 identical over 7 bases. Germline CDR1 is MNHEY and CDR2 is SVGEGT. The CDR3 has 15 amino acids. The junction had 10 bases not matched to a gene; V was cut back by 6 bases and J by 3 bases. CDR3 protein: CASSTTAGTKETQYF. The CDR3 nucleotides read TGTGCCAGCAGCACGACTGCGGGGACTAAAGAGACCCAGTACTTC.

The V call is TRBV3-1 (or the pseudogene TRBV3-2), the J call TRBJ2-7; no reliable D call. CDR3 size: 14 residues. The ends were cut back, 4 bases at V and 5 bases at J, with 15 bases in the middle. Germline loops: CDR1 LGHDT, CDR2 YNNKEL (reference sequence). The CDR3 sequence: CASSLTWLGHEQYF. CDR3 DNA: TGTGCCAGCAGCCTCACATGGCTTGGCCACGAGCAGTACTTC.

Only one count was recorded for this clone. The chain uses TRBV5-6 and TRBJ2-3, with 7 bases aligning to TRBD2. The J segment lost 1 base and the V segment lost 5 bases, leaving 7 bases of the junction unmatched. Germline assignment: CDR1 SGHDT and CDR2 YYEEEE. This CDR3 has 15 amino acids. Here the CDR3 reads CASSPVGRGTDTQYF. The CDR3 nucleotides are TGTGCCAGCAGTCCCGTGGGGAGGGGCACAGATACGCAGTATTTT.

CDR3 residues: CASSSPRDSKETQYF. DNA of the CDR3: TGTGCCAGCAGTTCTCCCCGGGACAGTAAAGAGACCCAGTACTTC. The chain uses TRBV6-5 and TRBJ2-5; TRBD1 agrees at 7 bases. This CDR3 spans 15 amino acids. The V gene end was trimmed by 4 bases and the J gene end by 3 bases; junction bases not matched to a gene: 8. The germline V gene has CDR1 MNHEY and CDR2 SVGAGI.

The chain joins TRBV5-6 to TRBJ1-4; 9 bases match TRBD1. The CDR3 spans 14 residues. The germline CDR1 and CDR2 sequences are SGHDT and YYEEEE. V lost 4 bases, J lost 10 bases, and 8 bases stayed unmatched. The CDR3 reads CASSRTGVQGKLFF. In nucleotides, the CDR3 is TGTGCCAGCAGCAGGACAGGGGTGCAGGGAAAACTGTTTTTT.

The chain links TRBV7-9 to TRBJ1-6; D not resolved. CDR1 and CDR2 from the germline V gene are SEHNR and FQNEAQ (reference sequence). With 4 bases removed from V and 8 bases from J, the gap between germline ends came to 12 bases. The CDR3 extends over 14 amino acids. CDR3 sequence (DNA): TGTGCCAGCAGCTCGGGTCTCTCCGATTCACCCCTCCACTTT. Translation gives CASSSGLSDSPLHF.

The chain recombines TRBV9 with TRBJ2-7, with 10 positions matching TRBD2. Germline V gene lookup returns CDR1 SGDLS and CDR2 YYNGEE. This CDR3 has 15 residues. J was trimmed by 2 bases and V by 3 bases; bases with no gene match: 5. The CDR3 bases are TGTGCCAGCAGCGCGAGCGGGGGGGAGACCTACGAGCAGTACTTC. Amino acid sequence: CASSASGGETYEQYF.

CDR3: CASSDASGSGETQYF. For the CDR3, the DNA is TGTGCCAGCAGTGATGCTAGCGGGAGTGGAGAGACCCAGTACTTC. V and J are TRBV2 and TRBJ2-5; 10 nucleotides align to TRBD2. This CDR3 has 15 residues. Germline V gene data show CDR1 as SNHLY and CDR2 as FYNNEI. With V trimmed by 3 bases and J by 4 bases, 5 bases remained unmatched.

As DNA, the CDR3 is TGTGCCAGCAGCTTATTTCCAGCGGGGGGCTCAGGTACGCAGTATTTT. Amino acid sequence: CASSLFPAGGSGTQYF. The V gene is TRBV11-2, the J gene TRBJ2-3, with 9 bases identical to TRBD2. This CDR3 spans 16 amino acids. Trimming took 2 bases from V and 8 from J; bases not matched to a gene: 11. CDR1 is SGHAT, CDR2 FQNNGV, per germline.

The chain uses TRBV20-1 and TRBJ1-2; 8 positions match TRBD1. This CDR3 spans 13 amino acids. In germline, CDR1 is DFQATT, CDR2 SNEGSKA (reference sequence). The J segment lost 8 bases and the V segment lost 3 bases, leaving 8 bases of the junction unmatched. The CDR3 DNA reads TGCAGTGCTAGTCCTGGACAGGGCTCCGGCTACACCTTC. It is translated as CSASPGQGSGYTF.

This sequence joins TRBV6-6 and TRBJ1-4, with 10 positions matching TRBD1. The CDR3 loop spans 17 amino acids. Germline loops: CDR1 MNHNY, CDR2 SVGAGI (reference sequence). The trim removed 5 bases at V and 1 base at J, leaving 7 bases unmatched. The CDR3 DNA sequence: TGTGCCAGCAGTCCAGACAGGGGGCGGGGAACTAATGAAAAACTGTTTTTT. Amino acid sequence: CASSPDRGRGTNEKLFF.

V gene TRBV19 combines with J gene TRBJ2-5; TRBD2 agrees at 13 bases. The germline V gene encodes CDR1 LNHDA and CDR2 SQIVND (reference sequence). CDR3 length equals 16 residues. Unmatched junction bases numbered 4, after V lost 2 bases and J lost 4 bases. This chain's CDR3 is CASSIPRTSGRETQYF. The CDR3 DNA reads as TGTGCCAGTAGTATACCCAGGACTAGCGGGAGAGAGACCCAGTACTTC. Full variable domain (missing parts from reference TRBV19 and TRBJ2-5): DGGITQSPKYLFRKEGQNVTLSCEQNLNHDAMYWYRQDPGQGLRLIYYSQIVNDFQKGDIAEGYSVSREKKESFPLTVTSAQKNPTAFYLCASSIPRTSGRETQYFGPGTRLLVL.

This clone turned up a few times. The chain couples TRBV5-1 to TRBJ2-2; 7 nucleotides match TRBD1. This CDR3 spans 15 amino acids. V gave up 5 bases and J gave up 0 bases; unmatched junction bases: 4. CDR1 and CDR2 (germline): SGHRS, YFSETQ. The CDR3 is CASSLDRANTGELFF. The CDR3 DNA reads as TGCGCCAGCAGTTTAGACAGGGCGAACACCGGGGAGCTGTTTTTT. The full variable domain, rest sourced from reference TRBV5-1 and TRBJ2-2, is KAGVTQTPRYLIKTRGQQVTLSCSPISGHRSVSWYQQTPGQGLQFLFEYFSETQRNKGNFPGRFSGRQFSNSRSEMNVSTLELGDSALYLCASSLDRANTGELFFGEGSRLTVL.

The chain uses TRBV3-1 (or the pseudogene TRBV3-2) and TRBJ2-2; 9 nucleotides agree with TRBD1. CDR3 length: 15 amino acids. V trimming: 4 bases; J trimming: 5 bases; junction bases outside the gene matches: 5. The germline CDR1 and CDR2 sequences are LGHDT and YNNKEL (reference sequence). CDR3 bases: TGTGCCAGCAGCCCCGGGACAGGGAAGACCGGGGAGCTGTTTTTT. Encoded protein: CASSPGTGKTGELFF.

The table lists this clone with a count of one. This chain connects TRBV6-2 or TRBV6-3 to TRBJ1-5; D not resolved. Trimming pared 0 bases from V and 5 bases from J, leaving 8 bases between. This CDR3 has 14 amino acids. Germline V lookup: CDR1 MNHEY, CDR2 SVGEGT. CDR3 DNA: TGTGCCAGCAGTTACTCGATCGGGGATCAGCCCCAGCATTTT. As protein: CASSYSIGDQPQHF.

CDR3 nucleotides: TGTGCCAGCAGCCAAGGCAGGGGGCTTGAAAAACTGTTTTTT. It encodes CASSQGRGLEKLFF. This chain uses TRBV14 with TRBJ1-4; 8 positions match TRBD1. CDR3 length: 14 residues. With V trimmed by 1 base and J by 7 bases, 2 bases remained unmatched. The germline CDR1 and CDR2 sequences are SGHDN and FVKESK.

This sequence joins TRBV6-5 and TRBJ1-1; D perhaps matches TRBD1 (5 bases). The ends were cut back, 6 bases at V and 4 bases at J, with 12 bases in the middle. The germline V gene has CDR1 MNHEY and CDR2 SVGAGI. CDR3 length: 13 amino acids. For the CDR3, the DNA is TGTGCCAGCAGCAACAGGAGGGGCACTGAAGCTTTCTTT. Its protein product is CASSNRRGTEAFF.

This chain joins TRBV3-1 (or the pseudogene TRBV3-2) and TRBJ1-1; D remains ambiguous. Per germline, CDR1 LGHDT and CDR2 YNNKEL (reference sequence). Trimming left V 4 bases short and J 0 bases short, with 6 bases between. This CDR3 comprises 13 residues. The CDR3 bases are TGTGCCAGCAGCCCCCGTATGAACACTGAAGCTTTCTTT. Its protein is CASSPRMNTEAFF.

The chain uses TRBV11-2 and TRBJ2-7; 7 bases line up with TRBD1. Germline V gene sequence: CDR1 SGHAT, CDR2 FQNNGV. The CDR3 sequence is 15 residues long. V lost 1 base, J lost 0 bases, and 3 bases stayed unmatched. The chain's CDR3 is CASSLGQGSSYEQYF. CDR3 DNA sequence: TGTGCCAGCAGCTTAGGACAGGGTAGCTCCTACGAGCAGTACTTC.

V is TRBV6-6 and J is TRBJ1-5; D might be TRBD1 (6 bases). Trimming pared 5 bases from V and 2 bases from J, leaving 13 bases between. The germline gives CDR1 MNHNY, CDR2 SVGAGI (reference sequence). The CDR3 has 15 amino acids. For the CDR3, the DNA is TGTGCCAGCAGTAAAGGGGGGGAGGGCAATCAGCCCCAGCATTTT. Its translation: CASSKGGEGNQPQHF.

The chain combines TRBV19 with TRBJ2-7; a possible D gene is TRBD2 (5 bases). The V gene's germline CDR1 is LNHDA and CDR2 SQIVND (reference sequence). This CDR3 is 16 amino acids long. V was cut by 4 bases and J by 3 bases, with 19 bases left in between. The CDR3 nucleotides read TGTGCCAGTAGTACGATTGCCGGTAGCGTTATCTACGAGCAGTACTTC. This gives the protein CASSTIAGSVIYEQYF.

V gene TRBV11-2 combines with J gene TRBJ1-5; D is unresolved. The germline V gene has CDR1 SGHAT and CDR2 FQNNGV. The V gene lost 3 bases and the J gene lost 9 bases, with 9 bases spanning the gap. The length of the CDR3 is 12 residues. In DNA form, the CDR3 reads TGTGCCAGCAGCTTCCCCGGCGGGCCCCAGCATTTT. Protein product: CASSFPGGPQHF.

This clone has just one count. CDR3 loop: CASSASPVGLAYEQFF. DNA for the CDR3: TGTGCCAGCAGCGCCTCGCCCGTGGGACTAGCCTATGAGCAGTTCTTC. V is TRBV9 and J is TRBJ2-1; 9 nucleotides line up with TRBD2. Per the germline V gene, CDR1 is SGDLS and CDR2 is YYNGEE. This CDR3 has 16 amino acids. The V gene end was trimmed by 3 bases and the J gene end by 8 bases; junction bases not matched to a gene: 12.

The chain employs TRBV5-4 and TRBJ2-3; 9 nucleotides align to TRBD1. In germline, CDR1 is SGHNT, CDR2 YYREEE (reference sequence). With V trimmed by 9 bases and J by 3 bases, 11 bases remained unmatched. The CDR3 contains 15 residues. CDR3 in amino acids: CATIAGTGRTDTQYF. In nucleotides, the CDR3 is TGTGCCACCATCGCGGGGACAGGGAGGACAGATACGCAGTATTTT.

This clone occurred a few times. The genes are TRBV29-1 and TRBJ2-7; the match to TRBD1 covers 8 bases. Trimming at V came to 6 bases and at J to 1 base, leaving 8 bases not matched to a gene. This CDR3 has 14 residues. Germline CDR1 is SQVTM and CDR2 is ANQGSEA. CDR3: CSVKDRVESYEQYF. CDR3 nucleotides: TGCAGCGTCAAGGACAGGGTGGAGTCCTACGAGCAGTACTTC.

The rearrangement links TRBV10-3 to TRBJ1-2; 8 positions match TRBD1. Germline-derived CDR1 and CDR2 are ENHRY and SYGVKD. J lost 6 bases, V lost 4 bases, and 13 bases had no gene match. This CDR3 is built from 16 residues. The CDR3 DNA reads TGTGCCATCAGTGTCCTCTCGGCAGGGGGCGTGGATGGCTACACCTTC. Translation: CAISVLSAGGVDGYTF.

In this sample, this clone turned up a few times. The genes are TRBV19 and TRBJ2-7; D is possibly TRBD2 (5 bases). V was pared by 8 bases and J by 0 bases, with 17 bases between. Germline loops: CDR1 LNHDA, CDR2 SQIVND (reference sequence). CDR3 length equals 15 residues. CDR3 residues: CASSRGEAGSYEQYF. Written as DNA, the CDR3 is TGTGCCAGTTCTCGGGGAGAGGCAGGCTCCTACGAGCAGTACTTC.

The CDR3 nucleotides read TGTGCCAGTACCAGCGGGGTACGCCCCTACGAGCAGTACTTC. Encoded protein: CASTSGVRPYEQYF. This chain links TRBV19 with TRBJ2-7, with 7 bases fitting TRBD2. The CDR3 totals 14 residues. The germline gives CDR1 LNHDA, CDR2 SQIVND (reference sequence). V trimming: 7 bases; J trimming: 2 bases; junction bases outside the gene matches: 8.

This clone has at least ten counts. The chain recombines TRBV29-1 with TRBJ1-2, with no clear D. Germline CDR1 reads SQVTM; CDR2 reads ANQGSEA. The ends were cut back, 4 bases at V and 6 bases at J, with 24 bases in the middle. This CDR3 spans 16 amino acids. CDR3 protein: CSVVGWETPRTHGYTF. DNA of the CDR3: TGCAGCGTTGTTGGGTGGGAGACGCCCCGGACTCATGGCTACACCTTC. Looking up the rest from reference TRBV29-1 and TRBJ1-2 gives the full variable domain: SAVISQKPSRDICQRGTSLTIQCQVDSQVTMMFWYRQQPGQSLTLIATANQGSEATYESGFVIDKFPISRPNLTFSTLTVSNMSPEDSSIYLCSVVGWETPRTHGYTFGSGTRLTVV.